The 30 T cell receptor beta chains presented below share a single source sample, sequenced in a study of T-cell memory formation after mild COVID-19. TCRdb used MiXCR to reprocess the 5' RACE reads, holding one entry per CDR3 protein. Here the sample spans 40,000 to 45,000 distinct CDR3 sequences, 7.3% being singletons. Sequences were obtained from PBMCs or a T cell subset sorted from them (not recorded which). The origin of the receptors is a man aged 18 to 29 who had mild COVID-19 (a few samples of this study predate the infection). Cell type and time point are not known.

The sample holds a few counts of this clonotype. This sequence joins TRBV5-1 and TRBJ2-3; D may be TRBD2 (6 bases). V lost 2 bases and J 4 bases, leaving 11 bases between the germline ends. Germline values: CDR1 SGHRS, CDR2 YFSETQ. This CDR3 has 14 residues. The DNA for the CDR3 is TGCGCCAGCAGCTTCGGGACTCCGCCAGATACGCAGTATTTT. Its translation is CASSFGTPPDTQYF.

This clonotype was recorded many times. The V call is TRBV18, the J call TRBJ1-1; tentative D call: TRBD1 (5 bases). V was clipped by 6 bases and J by 6 bases, with 14 bases between them. The V gene's germline CDR1 is KGHSH and CDR2 LQKENI. This CDR3 region has 13 residues. The CDR3 coding sequence is TGTGCCAGCTCCCCTTATTTCAGGGCTGAAGCTTTCTTT. It translates to CASSPYFRAEAFF.

The chain recombines TRBV7-2 with TRBJ2-3; possible D gene TRBD2, 6 bases. Germline-derived CDR1 and CDR2 are SGHTA and FQGNSA. The CDR3 is made up of 16 amino acids. V was pared by 2 bases and J by 3 bases, with 15 bases between. The CDR3 here is CASSLRPSAGTDTQYF. As DNA, the CDR3 is TGTGCCAGCAGCTTACGACCTTCAGCGGGTACAGATACGCAGTATTTT.

This clonotype showed up just a few times. The chain uses TRBV20-1 and TRBJ1-6; perhaps TRBD1 as D (5 bases). The CDR3 has 14 residues. The germline V gene has CDR1 DFQATT and CDR2 SNEGSKA (reference sequence). Deletions cut 2 bases from V and 10 bases from J, with 15 bases between. The CDR3 protein is CSARSEGSSSPLHF. CDR3 coding DNA: TGCAGTGCTAGATCGGAGGGGTCATCCTCACCCCTCCACTTT.

This clonotype was seen repeatedly, ten times or more. The chain couples TRBV11-2 to TRBJ2-3, with D possibly TRBD2 on 6 matching bases. Trimming took off 3 bases at V and 4 bases at J, with 8 bases between the two ends. This CDR3 has 13 amino acids. Per the germline V gene, CDR1 is SGHAT and CDR2 is FQNNGV. Here the CDR3 reads CASSFLASDTQYF. Written as DNA, the CDR3 is TGTGCCAGCAGCTTTCTAGCGTCAGATACGCAGTATTTT.

CDR3 in DNA: TGTGCCAGCAGCCCCAGAGAGAGCCGCAGGGAGACCCAGTACTTC. This gives the protein CASSPRESRRETQYF. The chain carries TRBV7-9 and TRBJ2-5; the D is unclear. This CDR3 is 15 amino acids long. The germline gives CDR1 SEHNR, CDR2 FQNEAQ (reference sequence). Trimming took 5 bases from V and 5 from J, leaving 18 bases between them.

The V call is TRBV18, the J call TRBJ2-5; 11 positions match TRBD2. Looked up from germline, CDR1 is KGHSH and CDR2 is LQKENI. The CDR3 is 15 amino acids. J was trimmed by 1 base and V by 5 bases; bases with no gene match: 3. In DNA form, the CDR3 reads TGTGCCAGCTCATCCCTAGCGGGGGGCCAAGAGACCCAGTACTTC. As protein: CASSSLAGGQETQYF.

The table lists this clonotype with many counts. The chain is built from TRBV7-2 and TRBJ1-2; D not resolved. The CDR3 runs 12 residues. Germline CDR1 reads SGHTA; CDR2 reads FQGNSA. V lost 5 bases and J lost 7, with 11 bases in between. The CDR3 DNA follows: TGTGCCAGCAGCAGGGCCGGCGGTGGCTACACCTTC. It encodes CASSRAGGGYTF.

This chain uses TRBV4-1 with TRBJ2-6, with D possibly being TRBD1 or TRBD2 (5 bases each). The CDR3 loop spans 16 amino acids. V shed 4 bases and J shed 3 bases, with 13 bases lying between them. Germline CDR1 MGHRA, CDR2 YSYEKL. The CDR3 DNA follows: TGCGCCAGCAGCCTGGGACCCCTTCTTGGGGCCAACGTCCTGACTTTC. Its translation is CASSLGPLLGANVLTF.

The table lists this clonotype with a count of one. V is TRBV6-1 and J is TRBJ1-1; D gene ambiguous. Germline V CDR1 and CDR2: MNHNS, SASEGT. V was cut by 8 bases and J by 4 bases, with 14 bases left in between. The CDR3 runs 13 residues. DNA of the CDR3: TGTGCCAGCGGCTCGGCACGGAGCACTGAAGCTTTCTTT. Protein sequence: CASGSARSTEAFF.

This clonotype occurred a few times. The V call is TRBV7-9, the J call TRBJ1-1, with D maybe TRBD1 (6 bases). Trimming took off 5 bases at V and 5 bases at J, with 21 bases between the two ends. Germline V CDR1 and CDR2: SEHNR, FQNEAQ (reference sequence). This CDR3 comprises 16 residues. DNA for the CDR3: TGTGCCAGCAGCCCTCTTTTGACAGGACTCGAGACTGAAGCTTTCTTT. Its protein product is CASSPLLTGLETEAFF.

This clonotype was counted at least ten times. The V gene is TRBV7-2, the J gene TRBJ2-4, with D unclear. V gave up 4 bases and J gave up 0 bases, with 7 bases separating them. Germline V gene sequence: CDR1 SGHTA, CDR2 FQGNSA. The CDR3 is made up of 14 amino acids. CDR3 bases: TGTGCCAGCAGCTCACGTGTAGCCAAAAACATTCAGTACTTC. Translation: CASSSRVAKNIQYF.

This clonotype came up many times. The J gene is TRBJ2-1, the V gene TRBV5-1; 8 bases fit TRBD1. The CDR3 spans 13 residues. Germline CDR1 is SGHRS and CDR2 is YFSETQ. J was trimmed by 7 bases and V by 2 bases; bases with no gene match: 2. The DNA of the CDR3 is TGCGCCAGCAGCTTTGGACAGGGTAATGAGCAGTTCTTC. Translating it yields CASSFGQGNEQFF.

In this sample, this clonotype turned up a few times. The chain is built from TRBV10-3 and TRBJ2-1, with 11 bases fitting TRBD2. The CDR3 runs 14 residues. The germline CDR1 and CDR2 sequences are ENHRY and SYGVKD. Germline trimming cut 2 bases from V and 9 bases from J; bases unmatched to any gene: 3. The CDR3 DNA follows: TGTGCCATCAGTGAGAGCGGGACTAGCGGTGAGCAGTTCTTC. Its translation: CAISESGTSGEQFF.

This clonotype was seen many times. The V gene is TRBV5-1, the J gene TRBJ2-3; D is uncertain. The germline V and J ends were trimmed by 2 bases and 4 bases, with 8 bases remaining between them. The CDR3 has 13 residues. Germline lookup yields CDR1 SGHRS and CDR2 YFSETQ. The CDR3 spells CASSFGSADTQYF. In DNA, the CDR3 is TGCGCCAGCAGCTTTGGATCGGCAGATACGCAGTATTTT. Variable domain in full (rest from reference TRBV5-1 and TRBJ2-3): KAGVTQTPRYLIKTRGQQVTLSCSPISGHRSVSWYQQTPGQGLQFLFEYFSETQRNKGNFPGRFSGRQFSNSRSEMNVSTLELGDSALYLCASSFGSADTQYFGPGTRLTVL.

This clonotype was detected many times. The CDR3 protein is CASSFRTGAGANVLTF. The CDR3 DNA reads TGCGCCAGCAGCTTTAGGACAGGGGCTGGGGCCAACGTCCTGACTTTC. The chain couples TRBV5-1 to TRBJ2-6, with TRBD1 identical over 9 bases. The CDR3 extends over 16 amino acids. The V and J ends lost 2 bases and 2 bases, in that order; junction bases with no gene match: 2. The germline gives CDR1 SGHRS, CDR2 YFSETQ.

In its sample, this clonotype was seen a few times. V and J are TRBV15 and TRBJ2-4, with 10 nucleotides matching TRBD1. J lost 8 bases, V lost 0 bases, and 7 bases had no gene match. The CDR3 has 16 amino acids. The germline V gene encodes CDR1 LNHNV and CDR2 YYDKDF (reference sequence). CDR3 residues: CATSREPGTGVDIQYF. The CDR3 DNA reads as TGTGCCACCAGCAGAGAACCCGGGACAGGGGTGGACATTCAGTACTTC.

This clonotype was observed a handful of times. The gene calls are TRBV7-2 and TRBJ2-7; possibly TRBD1 for D (6 bases). The length of the CDR3 is 17 residues. CDR1 and CDR2 from the germline V gene are SGHTA and FQGNSA. V lost 0 bases and J 2 bases, leaving 17 bases between the germline ends. CDR3 coding DNA: TGTGCCAGCAGCTTAGCCACCGGGACAACTCTTCCCTACGAGCAGTACTTC. Translated, it gives CASSLATGTTLPYEQYF.

This clonotype turned up a few times. The V and J genes are TRBV7-2 and TRBJ1-6, with 9 positions matching TRBD1. CDR3 length: 15 residues. Germline V lookup: CDR1 SGHTA, CDR2 FQGNSA. The trim removed 3 bases at V and 4 bases at J, leaving 1 base unmatched. The CDR3 region has the DNA TGTGCCAGCAGCTTGGGGACAGGGTATAATTCACCCCTCCACTTT. Protein product: CASSLGTGYNSPLHF.

This clonotype came up a few times. The V and J genes are TRBV5-1 and TRBJ1-1, with D possibly matching TRBD1 (6 bases). The germline CDR1 and CDR2 sequences are SGHRS and YFSETQ. Trimming took 0 bases from V and 2 from J, leaving 11 bases between them. The CDR3 spans 15 residues. The CDR3 loop is CASSLALGGNTEAFF. The CDR3 DNA follows: TGCGCCAGCAGCTTGGCCCTGGGGGGCAACACTGAAGCTTTCTTT.

This clonotype was seen many times. The chain is built from TRBV4-3 and TRBJ2-3; 7 bases agree with TRBD1. Germline assignment: CDR1 LGHNA and CDR2 YSLEER. V shed 4 bases, J shed 0 bases, and the junction held 7 bases outside the gene matches. CDR3 size: 16 residues. CDR3 sequence reads: CASSRQMGQSTDTQYF. In DNA form, the CDR3 reads TGCGCCAGCAGCCGTCAAATGGGACAGAGCACAGATACGCAGTATTTT.

The rearrangement uses TRBV15 and TRBJ1-1; 8 bases align to TRBD1. CDR3 length: 13 residues. The V gene end was trimmed by 1 base and the J gene end by 6 bases; junction bases not matched to a gene: 1. Germline values: CDR1 LNHNV, CDR2 YYDKDF (reference sequence). The CDR3, as DNA: TGTGCCACCAGCAGAGGGGACAGGCCTGAAGCTTTCTTT. Protein sequence: CATSRGDRPEAFF.

The chain employs TRBV2 and TRBJ2-5; the match to TRBD1 covers 8 bases. Trimming took 5 bases from V and 5 from J; bases not matched to a gene: 7. The CDR3 runs 14 residues. The V gene's germline CDR1 is SNHLY and CDR2 FYNNEI. The CDR3 spells CASSRQGKSETQYF. CDR3 coding DNA: TGTGCCAGCAGTCGACAGGGGAAATCCGAGACCCAGTACTTC.

In this sample, this clonotype turned up a few times. The chain carries TRBV20-1 and TRBJ2-1; 10 bases align to TRBD2. The V gene's germline CDR1 is DFQATT and CDR2 SNEGSKA (reference sequence). The CDR3 sequence is 15 residues long. V lost 6 bases and J lost 0; bases outside the gene matches: 5. The CDR3 region has the DNA TGCAGTGCCCATAGCGGGGGGAGCTCCTACAATGAGCAGTTCTTC. Encoded protein: CSAHSGGSSYNEQFF.

The CDR3 DNA is TGTGCCAGCAGCTTTCCGGGGGGCACAGATACGCAGTATTTT. Protein sequence: CASSFPGGTDTQYF. The chain links TRBV5-6 to TRBJ2-3, with D tentatively TRBD2 (6 bases). Germline V gene lookup returns CDR1 SGHDT and CDR2 YYEEEE. Trimming stripped 2 bases from V and 1 base from J, with 8 bases between. The CDR3 spans 14 residues.

In this sample, this clonotype is medium-sized. The chain uses TRBV7-3 and TRBJ2-3; perhaps TRBD2 as D (6 bases). The ends were cut back, 5 bases at V and 0 bases at J, with 18 bases in the middle. The germline gives CDR1 SGHTA, CDR2 FQGTGA. The CDR3 is 17 amino acids. In DNA, the CDR3 is TGTGCCAGCAGCCCGCTTACGGGAGTCTCGAGCACAGATACGCAGTATTTT. This sequence encodes CASSPLTGVSSTDTQYF. The full variable domain, its missing parts supplied by reference TRBV7-3 and TRBJ2-3, is GAGVSQTPSNKVTEKGKYVELRCDPISGHTALYWYRQSLGQGPEFLIYFQGTGAADDSGLPNDRFFAVRPEGSVSTLKIQRTERGDSAVYLCASSPLTGVSSTDTQYFGPGTRLTVL.

The chain has TRBV4-3 and TRBJ2-2, with TRBD1 identical over 7 bases. V lost 5 bases to trimming and J lost 1 base; unmatched junction nucleotides: 7. Germline V CDR1 and CDR2: LGHNA, YSLEER. The CDR3 is 16 residues long. The CDR3 DNA reads as TGCGCCAGCAGCGTAAACCCAGGGGGGAACACCGGGGAGCTGTTTTTT. This sequence encodes CASSVNPGGNTGELFF.

The chain links TRBV29-1 to TRBJ2-5; the D call may be TRBD1 or TRBD2 (6 bases each). The germline CDR1 and CDR2 sequences are SQVTM and ANQGSEA. This CDR3 has 14 residues. V was shortened by 6 bases and J by 5 bases, with 19 bases between the two germline ends. As DNA, the CDR3 is TGCAGCGTCCCAAAGGGGGGCCTCCGGGAGACCCAGTACTTC. Residues: CSVPKGGLRETQYF.

Many counts were recorded for this clonotype. The chain has TRBV12-3 or TRBV12-4 and TRBJ2-2; no definite D call. CDR3 length equals 12 residues. The V and J ends lost 5 bases and 4 bases respectively, with 5 bases between them. DNA of the CDR3: TGTGCCAGCAGTCCACTCACCGGGGAGCTGTTTTTT. It yields the protein CASSPLTGELFF.

This clonotype was counted between two and nine times. The CDR3 DNA follows: TGTGCCAGCAGTTACTATACCAGGGAGAAAGCTTTCTTT. Protein product: CASSYYTREKAFF. The chain uses TRBV6-2 or TRBV6-3 and TRBJ1-1; tentatively, D is TRBD1 (5 bases). The ends were cut back, 1 base at V and 9 bases at J, with 12 bases in the middle. The germline gives CDR1 MNHEY, CDR2 SVGEGT. CDR3 size: 13 residues.